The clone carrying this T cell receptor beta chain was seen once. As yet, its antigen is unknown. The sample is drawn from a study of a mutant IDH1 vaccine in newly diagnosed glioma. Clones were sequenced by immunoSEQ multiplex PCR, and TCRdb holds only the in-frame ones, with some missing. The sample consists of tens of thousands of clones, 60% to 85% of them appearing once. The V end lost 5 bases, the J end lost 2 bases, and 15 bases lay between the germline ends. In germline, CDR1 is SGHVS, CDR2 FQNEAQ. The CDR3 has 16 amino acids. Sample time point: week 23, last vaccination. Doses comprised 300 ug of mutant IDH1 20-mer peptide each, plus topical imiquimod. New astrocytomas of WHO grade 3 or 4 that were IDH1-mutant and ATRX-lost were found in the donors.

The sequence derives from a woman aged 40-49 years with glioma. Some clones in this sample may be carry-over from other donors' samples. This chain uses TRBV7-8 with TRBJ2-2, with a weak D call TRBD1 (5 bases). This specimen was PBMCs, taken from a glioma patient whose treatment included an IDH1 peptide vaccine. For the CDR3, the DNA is TGTGCCAGCAGCCCGTCCGGCAGGGCTAACACCGGGGAGCTGTTTTTT. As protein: CASSPSGRANTGELFF.